The 23 T cell receptor beta chains given below trace back to one sample, sequenced in a study of blood T cell repertoires in COVID-19. Sequencing was performed with immunoSEQ multiplex PCR; in TCRdb, only in-frame clones are kept and a portion is missing. Of hundreds of thousands of clones in the sample, roughly nine tenths were seen once. The sequenced material came from PBMCs or T cells enriched from blood (not recorded which). These receptor sequences come from a woman under 40 with acute COVID-19.

The chain is built from TRBV18 and TRBJ1-4; 8 bases align to TRBD1. With 3 bases clipped from V and 6 bases from J, the junction kept 9 bases outside the gene matches. Germline V lookup: CDR1 KGHSH, CDR2 LQKENI. The CDR3 sequence is 16 residues long. The CDR3 protein is CASSPGPQGAYEKLFF. The DNA of the CDR3 is TGTGCCAGCTCACCCGGTCCTCAGGGGGCATATGAAAAACTGTTTTTT.

The rearrangement uses TRBV10-3 and TRBJ1-2; unclear D gene. CDR3 length: 12 residues. From germline, CDR1 is ENHRY and CDR2 SYGVKD. The V end lost 9 bases, the J end lost 0 bases, and 8 bases lay between the germline ends. The chain's CDR3 is CAIKTANYGYTF. The DNA of the CDR3 is TGTGCCATAAAAACAGCTAACTATGGCTACACCTTC.

The chain employs TRBV6-5 and TRBJ2-2; 7 bases are shared with TRBD2. The CDR3 sequence is 14 residues long. Germline V CDR1 and CDR2: MNHEY, SVGAGI. V shed 11 bases and J 6 bases; nucleotides not matched to a gene: 12. This chain's CDR3 is CAGCRGDLPGELFF. The CDR3 nucleotides are TGTGCCGGTTGCCGGGGGGACCTACCCGGGGAGCTGTTTTTT.

This clone came up a few times. The genes are TRBV7-2 and TRBJ1-1; perhaps TRBD1 as D (5 bases). The CDR3 runs 15 residues. V lost 1 base and J lost 9, with 18 bases in between. CDR1 and CDR2 from the germline V gene are SGHTA and FQGNSA. CDR3 DNA: TGTGCCAGCAGCTTAGGGGGCCAACGCAACGATAAAGCTTTCTTT. Its protein is CASSLGGQRNDKAFF.

The chain joins TRBV5-6 to TRBJ2-4; D perhaps matches TRBD1 (5 bases). In germline, CDR1 is SGHDT, CDR2 YYEEEE. V lost 4 bases and J lost 2, with 13 bases in between. The CDR3 totals 15 residues. The CDR3 region has the DNA TGTGCCAGCAGCCAAGAAAGGGGATCCAAAAACATTCAGTACTTC. As protein: CASSQERGSKNIQYF.

The CDR3 protein is CSVFGGSGGGSEQFF. The CDR3 DNA sequence: TGCAGCGTTTTTGGTGGGAGTGGGGGGGGCAGTGAGCAGTTCTTC. The chain recombines TRBV29-1 with TRBJ2-1; D possibly corresponds to TRBD2 (7 bases). V lost 5 bases, J lost 9 bases, and 23 bases lay in between. The CDR3 runs 15 residues. Germline CDR1 and CDR2: SQVTM and ANQGSEA.

This clone was seen only a few times. The chain recombines TRBV7-9 with TRBJ1-1; possible D gene TRBD1, 5 bases. The V and J ends lost 4 bases and 7 bases respectively, with 19 bases between them. The CDR3 has 15 residues. Germline V CDR1 and CDR2: SEHNR, FQNEAQ (reference sequence). CDR3: CASSYPFGGRVEAFF. CDR3 in DNA: TGTGCCAGCAGCTACCCTTTCGGGGGAAGGGTTGAAGCTTTCTTT.

This chain connects TRBV4-1 to TRBJ2-1, with TRBD2 identical over 9 bases. The CDR3 runs to 16 residues. With V trimmed by 1 base and J by 4 bases, 5 bases remained unmatched. Germline V lookup: CDR1 MGHRA, CDR2 YSYEKL. The CDR3 DNA follows: TGCGCCAGCAGCCAAGTGTTGAGCGGGGGGTACAATGAGCAGTTCTTC. It specifies CASSQVLSGGYNEQFF.

The chain's CDR3 is CSASLERNTEAFF. The CDR3, as DNA: TGCAGTGCTAGTTTGGAGCGGAACACTGAAGCTTTCTTT. The rearrangement joins TRBV20-1 to TRBJ1-1; D is uncertain. The CDR3 extends over 13 amino acids. The V gene's germline CDR1 is DFQATT and CDR2 SNEGSKA (reference sequence). With 3 bases removed from V and 1 base from J, the gap between germline ends came to 9 bases.

The V gene is TRBV5-6, the J gene TRBJ1-4; TRBD1 agrees at 7 bases. J lost 3 bases, V lost 4 bases, and 6 bases had no gene match. CDR3 length: 15 residues. From germline, CDR1 is SGHDT and CDR2 YYEEEE. The CDR3 DNA reads TGTGCCAGCAGCCCCGGGACAGCTCCTAATGAAAAACTGTTTTTT. Amino acid sequence: CASSPGTAPNEKLFF.

The CDR3 region has the DNA TGTGCCAGCAGCGGGCTGGGGGGGACAGATACGCAGTATTTT. This encodes CASSGLGGTDTQYF. This rearrangement joins TRBV7-9 to TRBJ2-3; 7 bases agree with TRBD2. This CDR3 has 14 residues. V trimming: 5 bases; J trimming: 3 bases; junction bases outside the gene matches: 5. In germline, CDR1 is SEHNR, CDR2 FQNEAQ (reference sequence). Together with reference TRBV7-9 and TRBJ2-3, the CDR3 gives the full variable domain: DTGVSQNPRHKITKRGQNVTFRCDPISEHNRLYWYRQTLGQGPEFLTYFQNEAQLEKSRLLSDRFSAERPKGSFSTLEIQRTEQGDSAMYLCASSGLGGTDTQYFGPGTRLTVL.

The genes are TRBV19 and TRBJ1-1; weak D call: TRBD1 (5 bases). Germline V lookup: CDR1 LNHDA, CDR2 SQIVND (reference sequence). The CDR3 has 15 residues. Trimming shortened V by 3 bases and J by 2 bases, and 13 bases separated the two germline ends. Written as DNA, the CDR3 is TGTGCCAGTAGTATCCGGCCGGGACTCAACACTGAAGCTTTCTTT. This translates into CASSIRPGLNTEAFF.

The chain combines TRBV21-1 with TRBJ2-5; TRBD2, the table's D call, was not compared with the DNA. TRBV21-1 is an annotated pseudogene. The CDR3 totals 15 residues. CDR3 DNA sequence: TGTGCCAGCAGCAAAGCTTCCGGGGACCAAGAGACCCAGTACTTC. This encodes CASSKASGDQETQYF.

The rearrangement joins TRBV9 to TRBJ1-1; 11 bases are a match to TRBD1. Germline assignment: CDR1 SGDLS and CDR2 YYNGEE. The CDR3 spans 16 residues. The V gene end was trimmed by 1 base and the J gene end by 5 bases; junction bases not matched to a gene: 7. In nucleotides, the CDR3 is TGTGCCAGCAGCGTAAGCGGACAGGGGGCAAGTACTGAAGCTTTCTTT. It specifies CASSVSGQGASTEAFF.

The chain is built from TRBV12-5 and TRBJ1-2; no reliable D call. Germline-derived CDR1 and CDR2 are LGHNT and FRNRAP. This CDR3 is built from 13 residues. Trimming stripped 6 bases from V and 4 bases from J, with 12 bases between. CDR3 sequence: CASGLQASYGYTF. The CDR3 coding sequence is TGTGCTAGTGGCCTTCAGGCGTCCTATGGCTACACCTTC.

The chain combines TRBV9 with TRBJ2-1; 10 positions match TRBD2. Trimming removed 7 bases from V and 7 bases from J; junction bases left unmatched: 8. Looked up from germline, CDR1 is SGDLS and CDR2 is YYNGEE. This CDR3 has 14 amino acids. The chain's CDR3 is CASGTSEAENEQFF. CDR3 coding DNA: TGTGCCAGCGGGACTAGCGAGGCGGAAAATGAGCAGTTCTTC.

This chain links TRBV9 with TRBJ1-1; no firm D call. V gave up 0 bases and J gave up 3 bases, with 9 bases separating them. The germline V gene has CDR1 SGDLS and CDR2 YYNGEE. The CDR3 length is 14 residues. CDR3 in amino acids: CASSVVDVDTEAFF. The DNA for the CDR3 is TGTGCCAGCAGCGTAGTTGATGTAGACACTGAAGCTTTCTTT.

The chain carries TRBV7-9 and TRBJ1-3; D not resolved. From germline, CDR1 is SEHNR and CDR2 FQNEAQ (reference sequence). The CDR3 covers 15 residues. V lost 2 bases to trimming and J lost 0 bases, with 8 bases between them. This chain's CDR3 is CASSLRTGSGNTIYF. The CDR3 region has the DNA TGTGCCAGCAGCTTAAGAACCGGCTCTGGAAACACCATATATTTT.

The genes are TRBV9 and TRBJ1-2; 10 nucleotides align to TRBD1. This CDR3 is built from 15 residues. Germline V lookup: CDR1 SGDLS, CDR2 YYNGEE. With 0 bases clipped from V and 11 bases from J, the junction kept 10 bases outside the gene matches. Written as DNA, the CDR3 is TGTGCCAGCAGCGTAGCTGACAGGGGGCAATATAGGTACACCTTC. Protein sequence: CASSVADRGQYRYTF.

This chain uses TRBV30 with TRBJ2-7, with a tentative D call TRBD1 (5 bases). Germline-derived CDR1 and CDR2 are GTSNPN and SVGIG (reference sequence). V was shortened by 2 bases and J by 5 bases, with 10 bases between the two germline ends. The CDR3 is 12 amino acids. In DNA, the CDR3 is TGTGCCTGGAGTCGTGGGGCGGACGAGCAGTACTTC. Its translation is CAWSRGADEQYF.

The chain employs TRBV30 and TRBJ2-3; 8 positions match TRBD2. CDR3 size: 15 residues. Trimming took 0 bases from V and 2 from J; bases not matched to a gene: 4. Germline V gene sequence: CDR1 GTSNPN, CDR2 SVGIG (reference sequence). The CDR3 loop is CAWSVLAGTTDTQYF. The CDR3 DNA is TGTGCCTGGAGTGTCTTAGCGGGAACCACAGATACGCAGTATTTT.

V and J are TRBV4-1 and TRBJ2-7; TRBD1 agrees at 7 bases. The CDR3 totals 14 residues. The J segment lost 3 bases and the V segment lost 3 bases, leaving 5 bases of the junction unmatched. Looked up from germline, CDR1 is MGHRA and CDR2 is YSYEKL. The CDR3 bases are TGCGCCAGCAGCCAGAAGGGGGCTGGCTACGAGCAGTACTTC. Translation: CASSQKGAGYEQYF.

The chain joins TRBV19 to TRBJ1-5, with 9 bases lining up with TRBD1. This CDR3 contains 13 residues. Germline trimming cut 6 bases from V and 7 bases from J; bases unmatched to any gene: 4. Germline values: CDR1 LNHDA, CDR2 SQIVND (reference sequence). The chain's CDR3 is CASREQGAQPQHF. The CDR3 DNA follows: TGTGCCAGTAGGGAACAGGGGGCACAGCCCCAGCATTTT.